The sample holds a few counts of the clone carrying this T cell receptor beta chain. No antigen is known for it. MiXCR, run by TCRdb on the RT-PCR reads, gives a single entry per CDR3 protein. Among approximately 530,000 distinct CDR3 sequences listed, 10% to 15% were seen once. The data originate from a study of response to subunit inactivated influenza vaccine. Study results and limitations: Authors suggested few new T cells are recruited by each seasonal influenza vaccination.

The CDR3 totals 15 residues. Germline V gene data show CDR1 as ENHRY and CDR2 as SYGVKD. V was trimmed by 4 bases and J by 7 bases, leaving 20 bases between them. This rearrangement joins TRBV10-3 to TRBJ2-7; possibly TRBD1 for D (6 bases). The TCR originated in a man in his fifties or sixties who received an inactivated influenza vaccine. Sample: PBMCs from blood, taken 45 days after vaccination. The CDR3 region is CAISGETGVLMEQYF. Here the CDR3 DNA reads TGTGCCATCAGTGGGGAGACAGGTGTTTTAATGGAGCAGTACTTC.